Many counts were recorded for the clone carrying this T cell receptor (beta chain). Its specificity is unknown. The CDR3 end falls 3 residues outside the read, so it is completed with the germline J gene. The data stem from a study of T cell clonality in common variable immunodeficiency. Sequencing input was equivalent genomic DNA from CVID and controls. Assay: immunoSEQ multiplex PCR; the TCRdb copy retains only in-frame clones and omits some. This sample comprises 80,000 or so clones, none seen once only. Study-wide results and limits: In common variable immunodeficiency, TCR beta chains reportedly carried fewer deletions and N-nucleotide insertions.

V gave up 6 bases and J gave up 7 bases, with 13 bases separating them. This CDR3 spans 12 amino acids. CDR1 is SQVTM and CDR2 is ANQGSEA in the germline V gene. This chain links TRBV29-1 with TRBJ2-1; D might be TRBD1 (6 bases). The sequenced sample consisted of peripheral blood mononuclear cells. The clonotype was recovered from a person aged 18-69 years in good health. This CDR3 reads CSVTTGRNEQFF. The DNA read from the CDR3 is TGCAGCGTGACTACAGGGCGGAATGAG.